Listed below are T cell receptor beta chains from one sample, sequenced in a study of T cells after yellow fever vaccination. MiXCR, applied by TCRdb to the 5' RACE reads, yields one record per CDR3 protein. Altogether about 500,000 distinct CDR3 sequences are present, less than 20% being singletons, with the ten largest covering around a sixth. This specimen consisted of PBMCs, obtained around 5 days after the first yellow fever vaccination. The receptor set was obtained from a young man who received the YFV17D yellow fever vaccine. CDR3s include the opening cysteine and the closing phenylalanine or tryptophan. A D gene is named only where the DNA matches it firmly. The listing skips clone size in some rows; elsewhere it reads once, few, many or a size class.

d_gene: .
j_gene: TRBJ1-1
len: 15
v_gene: TRBV4-3
abundance: .
CDR3aa: CASSQDAGTNTEAFF
CDR3nt: TGCGCCAGCAGCCAAGATGCGGGGACGAACACTGAAGCTTTCTTT

d_gene: .
j_gene: TRBJ2-3
len: 15
v_gene: TRBV5-1
abundance: .
CDR3aa: CASSLAEYSEDTQYF
CDR3nt: TGCGCCAGCAGCTTGGCAGAGTACTCGGAAGATACGCAGTATTTT

d_gene: .
j_gene: TRBJ2-1
len: 14
v_gene: TRBV20-1
abundance: .
CDR3aa: CSARAGARFNEQFF
CDR3nt: TGCAGTGCTAGAGCCGGGGCCCGGTTCAATGAGCAGTTCTTC

d_gene: .
j_gene: TRBJ1-5
len: 16
v_gene: TRBV18
abundance: .
CDR3aa: CASSPRVTGFNQPQHF
CDR3nt: TGTGCCAGCTCACCGAGGGTAACAGGGTTTAATCAGCCCCAGCATTTT

d_gene: .
j_gene: TRBJ1-5
len: 16
v_gene: TRBV7-2
abundance: .
CDR3aa: CASSLSPGGNNQPQHF
CDR3nt: TGTGCCAGCAGCTTATCTCCGGGGGGTAACAATCAGCCCCAGCATTTT

d_gene: TRBD2
j_gene: TRBJ2-2
len: 20
v_gene: TRBV7-6
abundance: few
CDR3aa: CASSLAGTSGGLINTGELFF
CDR3nt: TGTGCCAGCAGCTTAGCCGGGACTAGCGGGGGGCTAATAAACACCGGGGAGCTGTTTTTT

d_gene: .
j_gene: TRBJ2-3
len: 15
v_gene: TRBV20-1
abundance: few
CDR3aa: CSARPSARHTDTQYF
CDR3nt: TGCAGTGCTCGCCCCTCGGCGCGTCACACAGATACGCAGTATTTT

d_gene: .
j_gene: TRBJ1-4
len: 14
v_gene: TRBV5-1
abundance: .
CDR3aa: CASSRAEGDEKLFF
CDR3nt: TGCGCCAGCAGCCGGGCCGAAGGTGATGAAAAACTGTTTTTT

d_gene: .
j_gene: TRBJ1-6
len: 14
v_gene: TRBV20-1
abundance: .
CDR3aa: CSASEPEPNSPLHF
CDR3nt: TGCAGTGCCTCGGAGCCAGAGCCAAATTCACCCCTCCACTTT

d_gene: .
j_gene: TRBJ1-1
len: 13
v_gene: TRBV6-2/TRBV6-3
abundance: .
CDR3aa: CASRPQGRYEAFF
CDR3nt: TGTGCCAGCCGGCCTCAGGGGCGATATGAAGCTTTCTTT

d_gene: .
j_gene: TRBJ2-1
len: 17
v_gene: TRBV5-1
abundance: few
CDR3aa: CASSSGVWSVGYNEQFF
CDR3nt: TGCGCCAGCAGCTCCGGTGTATGGAGCGTTGGGTACAATGAGCAGTTCTTC

d_gene: .
j_gene: TRBJ1-2
len: 12
v_gene: TRBV7-9
abundance: .
CDR3aa: CASSLTVSGYTF
CDR3nt: TGTGCCAGCAGCTTAACTGTCTCCGGCTACACCTTC

d_gene: .
j_gene: TRBJ2-1
len: 13
v_gene: TRBV30
abundance: many
CDR3aa: CAWSSSSINEQFF
CDR3nt: TGTGCCTGGAGTTCAAGTAGTATAAATGAGCAGTTCTTC

d_gene: .
j_gene: TRBJ1-6
len: 13
v_gene: TRBV27
abundance: few
CDR3aa: CASSWVGNSPLHF
CDR3nt: TGTGCCAGCAGCTGGGTCGGGAACTCACCCCTCCACTTT

d_gene: TRBD2
j_gene: TRBJ2-3
len: 14
v_gene: TRBV13
abundance: .
CDR3aa: CASSPWTSSDTQYF
CDR3nt: TGTGCCAGCAGCCCGTGGACTAGTTCAGATACGCAGTATTTT

d_gene: .
j_gene: TRBJ2-2
len: 14
v_gene: TRBV15
abundance: .
CDR3aa: CATAGGLGTGELFF
CDR3nt: TGTGCCACCGCTGGGGGGCTTGGCACCGGGGAGCTGTTTTTT

d_gene: TRBD2
j_gene: TRBJ2-7
len: 18
v_gene: TRBV27
abundance: once
CDR3aa: CASSLDYQGLAGGYEQYF
CDR3nt: TGTGCCAGCAGTTTGGATTATCAAGGACTAGCGGGAGGTTACGAGCAGTACTTC

d_gene: .
j_gene: TRBJ1-2
len: 14
v_gene: TRBV6-5
abundance: .
CDR3aa: CASSYRGAGYGYTF
CDR3nt: TGTGCCAGCAGTTACAGGGGGGCAGGATATGGCTACACCTTC

d_gene: .
j_gene: TRBJ2-5
len: 17
v_gene: TRBV4-3
abundance: few
CDR3aa: CASSQDLVRGASKTQYF
CDR3nt: TGCGCCAGCAGCCAAGATTTAGTACGGGGGGCCTCGAAGACCCAGTACTTC

d_gene: TRBD1
j_gene: TRBJ1-6
len: 15
v_gene: TRBV5-6
abundance: few
CDR3aa: CASSRGGTGYSPLHF
CDR3nt: TGTGCCAGCAGCAGGGGGGGGACAGGGTATTCACCCCTCCACTTT

d_gene: .
j_gene: TRBJ1-2
len: 14
v_gene: TRBV7-9
abundance: few
CDR3aa: CASSSPGLIYGYTF
CDR3nt: TGTGCCAGCAGCTCACCGGGGCTCATCTATGGCTACACCTTC

d_gene: .
j_gene: TRBJ1-5
len: 16
v_gene: TRBV6-5
abundance: few
CDR3aa: CASSLPASYSNQPQHF
CDR3nt: TGTGCCAGCAGTTTGCCGGCCAGCTATAGCAATCAGCCCCAGCATTTT

d_gene: TRBD2
j_gene: TRBJ2-2
len: 16
v_gene: TRBV5-1
abundance: .
CDR3aa: CASRASGGSSTGELFF
CDR3nt: TGCGCCAGCAGAGCTAGCGGGGGATCTAGTACCGGGGAGCTGTTTTTT

d_gene: .
j_gene: TRBJ2-3
len: 13
v_gene: TRBV4-1
abundance: few
CDR3aa: CASSRTRENTQYF
CDR3nt: TGCGCCAGCAGCCGAACCCGGGAAAATACGCAGTATTTT

d_gene: .
j_gene: TRBJ2-2
len: 15
v_gene: TRBV7-2
abundance: few
CDR3aa: CASSLPLRNTGELFF
CDR3nt: TGTGCCAGCAGCTTACCTCTGAGGAACACCGGGGAGCTGTTTTTT

d_gene: TRBD1
j_gene: TRBJ1-2
len: 13
v_gene: TRBV29-1
abundance: many
CDR3aa: CSVDLGTGLGYTF
CDR3nt: TGCAGCGTTGATCTCGGGACAGGACTTGGCTACACCTTC

d_gene: .
j_gene: TRBJ1-3
len: 16
v_gene: TRBV5-4
abundance: .
CDR3aa: CASSLGGRGTENTIYF
CDR3nt: TGTGCCAGCAGCTTGGGTGGCAGGGGAACTGAAAACACCATATATTTT

d_gene: .
j_gene: TRBJ2-3
len: 13
v_gene: TRBV10-1
abundance: few
CDR3aa: CASTRGQTDTQYF
CDR3nt: TGCGCCAGCACGCGGGGACAGACAGATACGCAGTATTTT

d_gene: .
j_gene: TRBJ2-2
len: 13
v_gene: TRBV29-1
abundance: few
CDR3aa: CSVARSPTGELFF
CDR3nt: TGCAGCGTTGCTCGGTCCCCCACCGGGGAGCTGTTTTTT

d_gene: .
j_gene: TRBJ1-1
len: 13
v_gene: TRBV5-1
abundance: few
CDR3aa: CASIGQADTEAFF
CDR3nt: TGCGCCAGCATAGGTCAGGCGGACACTGAAGCTTTCTTT

d_gene: .
j_gene: TRBJ2-3
len: 16
v_gene: TRBV5-1
abundance: .
CDR3aa: CASSLGQIDPTDTQYF
CDR3nt: TGCGCCAGCAGCTTGGGACAAATCGACCCCACAGATACGCAGTATTTT

d_gene: .
j_gene: TRBJ1-4
len: 17
v_gene: TRBV20-1
abundance: .
CDR3aa: CSAIPRLGERGNEKLFF
CDR3nt: TGCAGTGCTATTCCTAGGCTAGGGGAGCGGGGTAATGAAAAACTGTTTTTT

d_gene: TRBD1
j_gene: TRBJ1-6
len: 14
v_gene: TRBV10-3
abundance: .
CDR3aa: CATLGQGHNSPLHF
CDR3nt: TGTGCCACTTTAGGACAGGGACATAATTCACCCCTCCACTTT

d_gene: .
j_gene: TRBJ2-7
len: 13
v_gene: TRBV18
abundance: .
CDR3aa: CASSPGRTYEQYF
CDR3nt: TGTGCCAGCTCACCGGGACGGACCTACGAGCAGTACTTC